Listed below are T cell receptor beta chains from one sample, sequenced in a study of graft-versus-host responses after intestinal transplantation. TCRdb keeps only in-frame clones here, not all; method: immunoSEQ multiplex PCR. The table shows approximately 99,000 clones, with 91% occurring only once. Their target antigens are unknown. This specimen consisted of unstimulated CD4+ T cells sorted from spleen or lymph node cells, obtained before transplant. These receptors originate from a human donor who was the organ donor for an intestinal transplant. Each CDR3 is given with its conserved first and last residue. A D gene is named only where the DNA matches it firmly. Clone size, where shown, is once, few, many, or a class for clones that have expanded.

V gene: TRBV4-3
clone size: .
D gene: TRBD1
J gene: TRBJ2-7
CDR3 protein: CASSQGQGWSEQYF
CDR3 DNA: TGCGCCAGCAGCCAGGGACAGGGTTGGAGCGAGCAGTACTTC

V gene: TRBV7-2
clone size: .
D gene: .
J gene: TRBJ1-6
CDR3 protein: CASSVQTGSLNSPLHF
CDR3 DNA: TGTGCCAGCAGCGTACAAACCGGGTCGCTAAATTCACCCCTCCACTTT

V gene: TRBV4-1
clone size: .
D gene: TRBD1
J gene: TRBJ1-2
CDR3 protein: CASSQGSTGNYGYTF
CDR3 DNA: TGCGCCAGCAGCCAAGGGTCGACAGGGAACTATGGCTACACCTTC

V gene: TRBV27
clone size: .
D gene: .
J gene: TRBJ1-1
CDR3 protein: CASSFFGAGSAEAFF
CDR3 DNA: TGTGCCAGCAGTTTTTTCGGTGCGGGTAGCGCTGAAGCTTTCTTT

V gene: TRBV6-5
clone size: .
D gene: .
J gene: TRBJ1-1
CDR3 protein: CASKGGSLNTEAFF
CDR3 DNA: TGTGCCAGCAAAGGAGGGAGTCTGAACACTGAAGCTTTCTTT

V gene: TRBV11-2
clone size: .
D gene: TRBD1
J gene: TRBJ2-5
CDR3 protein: CASRLTGGETQYF
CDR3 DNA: TGTGCCAGCAGACTAACAGGGGGGGAGACCCAGTACTTC

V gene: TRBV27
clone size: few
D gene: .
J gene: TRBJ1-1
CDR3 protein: CASSLRPNTEAFF
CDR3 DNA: TGTGCCAGCAGTTTACGTCCGAACACTGAAGCTTTCTTT

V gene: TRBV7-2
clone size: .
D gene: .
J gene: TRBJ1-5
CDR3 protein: CASSLRDSQPQHF
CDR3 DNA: TGTGCCAGCAGCTTAAGAGACAGCCAGCCCCAGCATTTT

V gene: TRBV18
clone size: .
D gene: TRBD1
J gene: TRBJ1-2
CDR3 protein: CASQNAGGKNYGYTF
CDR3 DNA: TGTGCCAGCCAAAACGCAGGGGGCAAAAACTATGGCTACACCTTC

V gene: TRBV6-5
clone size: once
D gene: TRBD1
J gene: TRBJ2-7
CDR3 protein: CASAGTGHYEQYF
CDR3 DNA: TGTGCCAGCGCCGGGACAGGGCACTACGAGCAGTACTTC

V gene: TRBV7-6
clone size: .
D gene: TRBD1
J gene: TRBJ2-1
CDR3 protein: CASSLGRQGNEQFF
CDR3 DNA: TGTGCCAGCAGCTTAGGGAGACAGGGCAATGAGCAGTTCTTC

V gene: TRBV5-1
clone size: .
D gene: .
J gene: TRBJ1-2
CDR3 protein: CASSLGSDVSYGYTF
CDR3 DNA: TGCGCCAGCAGCTTGGGATCAGATGTAAGCTATGGCTACACCTTC

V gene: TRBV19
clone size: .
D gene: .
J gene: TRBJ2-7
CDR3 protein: CASTSTGYEQYF
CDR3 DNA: TGTGCCAGTACATCGACAGGATACGAGCAGTACTTC

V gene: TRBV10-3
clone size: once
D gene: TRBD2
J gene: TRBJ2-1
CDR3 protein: CAISDLGLAGGPGNEQFF
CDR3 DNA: TGTGCCATCAGTGACCTTGGACTAGCGGGGGGGCCTGGCAATGAGCAGTTCTTC

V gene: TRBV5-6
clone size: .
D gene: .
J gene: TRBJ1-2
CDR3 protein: CASSLMGRGYTF
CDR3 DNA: TGTGCCAGCAGCCTGATGGGGCGCGGCTACACCTTC

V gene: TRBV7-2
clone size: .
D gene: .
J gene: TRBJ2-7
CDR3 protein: CASSLEGLGSQNEQYF
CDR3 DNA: TGTGCCAGCAGCTTAGAGGGCCTAGGGAGCCAGAACGAGCAGTACTTC

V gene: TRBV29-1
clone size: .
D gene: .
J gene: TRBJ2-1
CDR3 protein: CSVGGGVWHEQFF
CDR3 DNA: TGCAGCGTTGGGGGCGGGGTCTGGCATGAGCAGTTCTTC

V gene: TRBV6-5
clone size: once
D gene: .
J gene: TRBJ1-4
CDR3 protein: CASRPGLNYNEKLFF
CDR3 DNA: TGTGCCAGCAGACCGGGACTGAACTATAATGAAAAACTGTTTTTT

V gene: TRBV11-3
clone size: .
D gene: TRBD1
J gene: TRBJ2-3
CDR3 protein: CASRSGTEPDTQYF
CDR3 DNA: TGTGCCAGCAGATCCGGGACAGAGCCAGATACGCAGTATTTT

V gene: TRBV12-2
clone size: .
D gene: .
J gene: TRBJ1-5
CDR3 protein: CASRPRGNQPQHF
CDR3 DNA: TGTGCAAGTCGCCCCAGGGGTAATCAGCCCCAGCATTTT

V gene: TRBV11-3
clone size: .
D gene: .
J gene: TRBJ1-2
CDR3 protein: CASSLHRQARELYGYTF
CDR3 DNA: TGTGCCAGCAGCTTACACAGACAGGCACGAGAGTTATATGGCTACACCTTC

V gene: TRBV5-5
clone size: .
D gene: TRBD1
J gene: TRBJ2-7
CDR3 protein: CASGQGPTYEQYF
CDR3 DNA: TGTGCCAGCGGACAGGGTCCGACCTACGAGCAGTACTTC

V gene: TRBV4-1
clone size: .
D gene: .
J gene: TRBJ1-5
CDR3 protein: CASSQLPQGSNQPQHF
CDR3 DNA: TGCGCCAGCAGCCAGTTACCTCAGGGTAGCAATCAGCCCCAGCATTTT

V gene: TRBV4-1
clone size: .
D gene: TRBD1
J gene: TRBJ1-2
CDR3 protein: CASSQDFRGQATNYGYTF
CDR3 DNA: TGCGCCAGCAGCCAAGATTTCCGAGGACAGGCGACTAACTATGGCTACACCTTC

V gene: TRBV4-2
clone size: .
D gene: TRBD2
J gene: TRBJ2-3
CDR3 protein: CASSHERGVRDTQYF
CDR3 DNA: TGTGCCAGCAGCCACGAGCGGGGGGTGAGGGATACGCAGTATTTT

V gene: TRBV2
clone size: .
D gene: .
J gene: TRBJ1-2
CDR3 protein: CASRGGANYGYTF
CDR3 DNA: TGTGCCAGCAGAGGGGGTGCCAACTATGGCTACACCTTC

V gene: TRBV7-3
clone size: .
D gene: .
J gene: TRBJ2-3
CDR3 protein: CASSLQGSGTDTQYF
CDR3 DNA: TGTGCCAGCAGCTTACAGGGGTCCGGCACAGATACGCAGTATTTT

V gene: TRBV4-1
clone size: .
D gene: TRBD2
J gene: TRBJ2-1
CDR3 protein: CASSQAYSGTSHHGEQFF
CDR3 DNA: TGCGCCAGCAGCCAGGCATACTCCGGGACTAGCCACCACGGTGAGCAGTTCTTC